The sequence of this TCR beta chain was determined in a study of Graves' ophthalmopathy and Graves' hyperthyroidism. RNA transcripts provided the template for amplifying TCR beta CDR3 regions. Second-round multiplex PCR followed a first-round RT-PCR using HTBI primers. TCRdb re-analysed the multiplex PCR reads in MiXCR, keeping a single row per CDR3 protein. The repertoire holds 20,000 to 25,000 distinct CDR3 sequences, with 48% as singletons. The CDR3 has 8 amino acids. Trimming shortened V by 11 bases and J by 5 bases, and 0 bases separated the two germline ends. From germline, CDR1 is KGHDR and CDR2 SFDVKD. Excluded were patients with other autoimmune diseases, uncontrolled infections, pregnancy or lactation.

V usage is TRBV24-1 and J usage is TRBJ2-1; no clear D gene. This clonotype was sampled from an adult woman with stable Graves' hyperthyroidism. The sample comprised peripheral blood. The CDR3 region is CANNEQFF. The DNA of the CDR3 is TGTGCCAACAATGAGCAGTTCTTC.